The clone carrying this TCR beta chain has more than one count but fewer than ten. The antigen is not known. Starting from approximately 500 ng of total RNA, TCR libraries were made with linear amplification. In the original analysis: Some 77,000 TCR alpha transcripts were sequenced from about 5 healthy donors. TCRdb reanalysed the reads using MiXCR and keeps one entry per CDR3 protein. These V and J calls are TCRdb output, not the study's own analysis. The data show approximately 200,000 distinct CDR3 sequences, 65% to 75% seen once. This entry is derived from a study of healthy donors' naive CD4 and CD8 T cells. The germline CDR1 and CDR2 sequences are GTSNPN and SVGIG (reference sequence). The V segment lost 2 bases and the J segment 5 bases; nucleotides outside the gene matches: 8. The CDR3 spans 14 residues. CD4+CD8-CD45RO-CD45RA+ cells were naive CD4+; CD8+CD4-CD45RA+CD27bright cells were naive CD8+.

General observations from the study: Bulk sequencing left alpha and beta chains unpaired. Positive CDR3 charge linked to CD4+ cells, negative to CD8+ cells.

The sequence derives from a pool of human donors in good health; the sample pools cells from several healthy donors. The sequencing input was naive CD4+ and CD8+ T cells sorted from blood, pooled from several donors. The rearrangement uses TRBV30 and TRBJ2-7; TRBD2 aligns across 8 bases. CDR3 loop: CAWSPSGRHHEQYF. The CDR3 nucleotides are TGTGCCTGGAGTCCCAGCGGGAGACACCACGAGCAGTACTTC.